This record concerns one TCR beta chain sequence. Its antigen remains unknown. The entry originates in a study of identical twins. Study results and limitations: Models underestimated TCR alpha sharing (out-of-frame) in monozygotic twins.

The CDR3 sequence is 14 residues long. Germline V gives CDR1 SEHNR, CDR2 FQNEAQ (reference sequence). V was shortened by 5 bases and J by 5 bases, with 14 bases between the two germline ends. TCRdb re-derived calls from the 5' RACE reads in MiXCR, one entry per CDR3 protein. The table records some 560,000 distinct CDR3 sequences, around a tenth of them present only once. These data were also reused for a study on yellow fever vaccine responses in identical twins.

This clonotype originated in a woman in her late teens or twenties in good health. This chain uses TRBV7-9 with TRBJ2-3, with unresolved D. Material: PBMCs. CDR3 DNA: TGTGCCAGCAGCCCGAGGATGTCAGGAGATACGCAGTATTTT. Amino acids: CASSPRMSGDTQYF. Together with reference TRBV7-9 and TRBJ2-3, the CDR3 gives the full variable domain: DTGVSQNPRHKITKRGQNVTFRCDPISEHNRLYWYRQTLGQGPEFLTYFQNEAQLEKSRLLSDRFSAERPKGSFSTLEIQRTEQGDSAMYLCASSPRMSGDTQYFGPGTRLTVL.